This T cell receptor beta chain was captured by sequencing in a study of T cells in Graves' hyperthyroidism and ophthalmopathy. Notes on the study in general: Among clonotypes expanded in thyroid above 0.001, most were also found in blood. The model's output predicted ophthalmopathy at a median of roughly 6 months prior to onset.

V was clipped by 4 bases and J by 2 bases, with 7 bases between them. The CDR3 is 13 residues long. The V gene's germline CDR1 is KGHDR and CDR2 SFDVKD. As concerns this clonotype: What it binds is unknown.

Researchers took RNA transcripts and amplified the TCR beta CDR3 regions from them. In the first-round RT-PCR of the TCR CDR3, the HTBI primer set was used. MiXCR, run by TCRdb on the multiplex PCR reads, gives a single entry per CDR3 protein. The sample lists approximately 560,000 distinct CDR3 sequences, around 46% occurring once. The chain recombines TRBV24-1 with TRBJ1-2, with D uncertain. Sample: peripheral blood or thyroid tissue (not recorded which). The source of this sequence is a woman under 30 with Graves' hyperthyroidism. CDR3 sequence (DNA): TGTGCCACCAGTGAGGGCAGAAACTATGGCTACACCTTC. It yields the protein CATSEGRNYGYTF.